The rows below give T cell receptor beta chains drawn from one sample of a study of T cell changes during pregnancy in multiple sclerosis. Profiling relied on immunoSEQ multiplex PCR, and the TCRdb table lists in-frame clones only, not all of them. In the table there are about 59,000 clones, 85% to 95% of which are singletons. The material sequenced was CD8+ T cells from peripheral blood mononuclear cells, taken in the third trimester of pregnancy. The receptors derive from a female donor with multiple sclerosis, enrolled in a pregnancy study. The CDR3 runs from the conserved cysteine through the conserved F or W. D genes are given only for firm matches. For some rows the clone size is stated as once, few or many, or as a class when expanded; others skip it.

v_call,clone_size,d_call,j_call,cdr3_nt,cdr3_aa
TRBV2,.,TRBD1,TRBJ2-3,TGTGCCAGCAAGGGAGTAGGACAGGGATTAACAGATACGCAGTATTTT,CASKGVGQGLTDTQYF
TRBV7-9,.,.,TRBJ2-3,TGTGCCAGCAGCTTAGATTCAACCGTCGGAGATACGCAGTATTTT,CASSLDSTVGDTQYF
TRBV27,.,.,TRBJ1-1,TGTGCCAGCAGTTTATCCCCCGGGGGTGGAACTGAAGCTTTCTTT,CASSLSPGGGTEAFF
TRBV6-6,.,.,TRBJ1-2,TGTGCCAGCAGTCCCAACCGACAGGCGCAAGGCTACACCTTC,CASSPNRQAQGYTF
TRBV6-5,.,.,TRBJ2-5,TGTGCCAGCAGAGGGGGGGCTCGGCAAGAGACCCAGTACTTC,CASRGGARQETQYF
TRBV13,.,TRBD2,TRBJ2-7,TGTGCCAGCAGCTTAAGCGGACTAGAAGCATACGAGCAGTACTTC,CASSLSGLEAYEQYF
TRBV2,.,TRBD2,TRBJ2-3,TGTGCCAGAAAGCGGGAGAAGTTAGATACGCAGTATTTT,CARKREKLDTQYF
TRBV28,.,.,TRBJ2-3,TGTGCCAGCAGTATTCGGGGACTGACGATCAACCTAAACCAAGATACGCAGTATTTT,CASSIRGLTINLNQDTQYF
TRBV27,.,TRBD1,TRBJ2-7,TGTGCCAGCAGCTTGACAGGGGGCGGCGGCGAGCAGTACTTC,CASSLTGGGGEQYF
TRBV5-5,.,TRBD1,TRBJ2-7,TGTGCCAGTCCACCCCCGGGACAGGGGGCCGTCCCGTACTTC,CASPPPGQGAVPYF
TRBV27,once,.,TRBJ2-5,TGTGCCAGGAGTCCCCCCCTAGGAGTCAGAGAAGAGACCCAGTACTTC,CARSPPLGVREETQYF
TRBV5-6,.,.,TRBJ2-5,TGTGCCAGCAGCTGGCAGAACCAAGAGACCCAGTACTTC,CASSWQNQETQYF
TRBV7-9,.,TRBD2,TRBJ2-7,TGTGCCAGCAGCTTAGCCGAGCGGGAAGACGAGCAGTACTTC,CASSLAEREDEQYF
TRBV29-1,.,TRBD1,TRBJ2-2,TGCAGCGTGGACAGGGATGGGAACACCGGGGAGCTGTTTTTT,CSVDRDGNTGELFF
TRBV21-1,.,.,TRBJ2-7,TGTGCCAGCAGCAGCAGACAGGGCCCCTACGAGCAGTACTTC,CASSSRQGPYEQYF
TRBV5-4,.,TRBD2,TRBJ2-1,TGTGCCAGCAGCCCTGGACTAGCGGTAACCTCCTACAATGAGCAGTTCTTC,CASSPGLAVTSYNEQFF
TRBV11-1,.,TRBD2,TRBJ2-7,TGTGCCAGCAGCTTATACGAAGCGGGAGATACCTACGAGCAGTACTTC,CASSLYEAGDTYEQYF
TRBV7-9,.,.,TRBJ2-5,TGTGCCAGCAGCTTAGAGCAGGGCGGCCAGGAGACCCAGTACTTC,CASSLEQGGQETQYF
TRBV4-1,.,.,TRBJ2-7,TGCGCCAGCAGCCAAGTTGAAAGCGGGTACGAGCAGTACTTC,CASSQVESGYEQYF
TRBV18,.,TRBD1,TRBJ2-7,TGTGCCAGCTCACCCCCGGGACAGGGCTCCTACGAGCAGTACTTC,CASSPPGQGSYEQYF
TRBV7-8,.,.,TRBJ1-3,TGTGCCAGCAGCTTAGGTGCCAGCTCTGGAAACACCATATATTTT,CASSLGASSGNTIYF
TRBV5-1,.,.,TRBJ1-1,TGCGCCAGCAGTCCAGGGATGATCACTGAAGCTTTCTTT,CASSPGMITEAFF
TRBV4-1,.,TRBD1,TRBJ1-5,TGCGCCAGCAGTCTAAAAGGGGACAGGGGCAATCAGCCCCAGCATTTT,CASSLKGDRGNQPQHF
TRBV27,.,.,TRBJ1-1,TGTGCCAGCAGTTCCGGGACAACGAGGGAAGCTTTCTTT,CASSSGTTREAFF
TRBV15,.,TRBD2,TRBJ2-7,TGTGCCACCAGCAGTAGGTTAGCGGGAGTTTCCGCCTACGAGCAGTACTTC,CATSSRLAGVSAYEQYF
TRBV6-1,.,.,TRBJ2-7,TGTGCCAGCAGTGAACCGGTCTCAAGCTCCTACGAGCAGTACTTC,CASSEPVSSSYEQYF
TRBV19,few,.,TRBJ1-2,TGTGCCAGTACCGTCAGGGGACGTAACTATGGCTACACCTTC,CASTVRGRNYGYTF
TRBV27,once,.,TRBJ1-3,TGTGCCAGCAGTTCGACAGCAAATACTGGAAACACCATATATTTT,CASSSTANTGNTIYF
TRBV5-6,once,.,TRBJ2-1,TGTGCCAGCAGCTTGGGACGTACAGATTGGTTCTTC,CASSLGRTDWFF
TRBV5-4,.,.,TRBJ2-6,TGTGCCAGCAGCTTGGGACTACACTCTGGGGCCAACGTCCTGACTTTC,CASSLGLHSGANVLTF
TRBV4-2,.,.,TRBJ2-7,TGTGCCAGCAGCCCGTCAACAGGGTCCTACGAGCAGTACTTC,CASSPSTGSYEQYF
TRBV7-6,.,TRBD2,TRBJ2-1,TGTGCCAGCAGCTTATTAGCGGGAGAGAACAATGAGCAGTTCTTC,CASSLLAGENNEQFF
TRBV7-2,.,TRBD1,TRBJ1-2,TGTGCCAGCAGCTTCTTTACAGGGGGGCACTATGGCTACACCTTC,CASSFFTGGHYGYTF
TRBV7-9,.,TRBD1,TRBJ2-5,TGTGCCAGCAGCTTAGACAGGGGTGAGACCCAGTACTTC,CASSLDRGETQYF
TRBV11-2,.,TRBD1,TRBJ2-7,TGTGCCAGCAGCTTAACGACAGGGTACTACGAGCAGTACTTC,CASSLTTGYYEQYF
TRBV27,.,.,TRBJ1-5,TGTGCCAGCAGTTCTCAGGATAATAGCAATCAGCCCCAGCATTTT,CASSSQDNSNQPQHF
TRBV5-4,.,TRBD1,TRBJ2-2,TGTGCCAGCAGCCCGGAAGACAGGGTGAACACCGGGGAGCTGTTTTTT,CASSPEDRVNTGELFF
TRBV16,.,.,TRBJ1-5,TGTGCCAGCAGCCTCTTTAAGGGAGGGAATAGCAATCAGCCCCAGCATTTT,CASSLFKGGNSNQPQHF
TRBV13,few,TRBD2,TRBJ2-1,TGTGCCAGCAGCCCTGCCGGGACTAGGGATTCCTACAATGAGCAGTTCTTC,CASSPAGTRDSYNEQFF
TRBV27,.,.,TRBJ2-1,TGTGCCAGCAGTACCTACGAATCCCCCTACAATGAGCAGTTCTTC,CASSTYESPYNEQFF
TRBV7-9,.,.,TRBJ2-7,TGTGCCAGCAGCCGACCCGGGACACCTTCCTACGAGCAGTACTTC,CASSRPGTPSYEQYF
TRBV6-6,.,.,TRBJ2-1,TGTGCCAGCAGTTACTCACAGGTTACCTACAATGAGCAGTTCTTC,CASSYSQVTYNEQFF